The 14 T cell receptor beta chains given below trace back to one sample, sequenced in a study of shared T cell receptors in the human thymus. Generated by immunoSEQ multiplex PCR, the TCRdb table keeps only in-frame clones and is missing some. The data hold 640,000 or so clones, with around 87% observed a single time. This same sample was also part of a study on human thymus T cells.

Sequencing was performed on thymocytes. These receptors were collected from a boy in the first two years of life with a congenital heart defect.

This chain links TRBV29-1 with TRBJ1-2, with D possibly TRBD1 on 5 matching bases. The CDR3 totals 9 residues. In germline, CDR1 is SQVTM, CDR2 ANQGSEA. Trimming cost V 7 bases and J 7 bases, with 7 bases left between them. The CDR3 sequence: CSADTGYTF. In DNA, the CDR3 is TGCAGCGCGGACACTGGCTACACCTTC.

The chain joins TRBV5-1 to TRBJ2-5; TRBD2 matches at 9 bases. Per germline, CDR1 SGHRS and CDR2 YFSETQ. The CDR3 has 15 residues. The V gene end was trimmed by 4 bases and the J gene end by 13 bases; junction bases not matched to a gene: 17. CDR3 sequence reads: CASSPTPIAGAEWYF. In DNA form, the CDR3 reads TGCGCCAGCAGCCCAACCCCCATAGCGGGGGCCGAATGGTACTTC. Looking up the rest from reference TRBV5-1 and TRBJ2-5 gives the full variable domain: KAGVTQTPRYLIKTRGQQVTLSCSPISGHRSVSWYQQTPGQGLQFLFEYFSETQRNKGNFPGRFSGRQFSNSRSEMNVSTLELGDSALYLCASSPTPIAGAEWYFGPGTRLLVL.

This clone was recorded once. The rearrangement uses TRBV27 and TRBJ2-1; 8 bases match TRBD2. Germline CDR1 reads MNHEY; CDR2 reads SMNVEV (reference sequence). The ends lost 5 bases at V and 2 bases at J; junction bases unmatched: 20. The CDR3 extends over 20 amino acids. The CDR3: CASSLYLSPGGAIAYNEQFF. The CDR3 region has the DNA TGTGCCAGCAGTCTCTATCTTAGTCCGGGGGGGGCGATTGCCTACAATGAGCAGTTCTTC.

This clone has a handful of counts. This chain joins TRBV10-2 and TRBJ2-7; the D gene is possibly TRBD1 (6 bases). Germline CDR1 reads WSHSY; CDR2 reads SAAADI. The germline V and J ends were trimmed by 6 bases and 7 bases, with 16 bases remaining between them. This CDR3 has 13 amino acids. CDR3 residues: CASSGPGAREQYF. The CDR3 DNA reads TGCGCCAGCAGCGGCCCAGGGGCGAGGGAGCAGTACTTC.

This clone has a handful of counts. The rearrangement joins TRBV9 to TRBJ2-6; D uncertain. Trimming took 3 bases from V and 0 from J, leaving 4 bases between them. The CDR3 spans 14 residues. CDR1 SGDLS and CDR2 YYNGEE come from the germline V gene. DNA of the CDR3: TGTGCCAGCAGCGAGAGCTCTGGGGCCAACGTCCTGACTTTC. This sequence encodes CASSESSGANVLTF.

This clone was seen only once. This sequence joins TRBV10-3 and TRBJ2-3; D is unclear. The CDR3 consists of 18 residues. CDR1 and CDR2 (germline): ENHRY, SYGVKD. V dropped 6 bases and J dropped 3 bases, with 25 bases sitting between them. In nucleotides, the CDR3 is TGTGCCATCAGCTGCGGAATGGCCGGAAAGCCTTATACAGATACGCAGTATTTT. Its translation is CAISCGMAGKPYTDTQYF.

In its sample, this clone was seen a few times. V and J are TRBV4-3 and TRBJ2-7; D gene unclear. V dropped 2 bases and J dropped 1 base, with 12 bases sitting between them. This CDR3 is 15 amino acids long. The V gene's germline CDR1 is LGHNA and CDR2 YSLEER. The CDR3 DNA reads TGCGCCAGCAGCCAAAGCTTAGCAGAATCCTACGAGCAGTACTTC. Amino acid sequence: CASSQSLAESYEQYF.

The DNA for the CDR3 is TGTGCCAGCAGTTTCGGGCAGGGGACGGGTCGGGAGCAGTACTTC. Residues: CASSFGQGTGREQYF. V and J are TRBV28 and TRBJ2-7; maybe TRBD1 (6 bases). Germline values: CDR1 MDHEN, CDR2 SYDVKM. V lost 3 bases, J lost 7 bases, and 19 bases lay in between. This CDR3 contains 15 residues.

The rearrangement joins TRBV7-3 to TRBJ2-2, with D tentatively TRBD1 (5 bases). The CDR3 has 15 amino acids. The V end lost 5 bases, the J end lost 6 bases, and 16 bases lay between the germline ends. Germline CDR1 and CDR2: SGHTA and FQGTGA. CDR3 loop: CASSPPTAGPGELFF. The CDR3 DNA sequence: TGTGCCAGCAGCCCGCCCACGGCAGGGCCCGGGGAGCTGTTTTTT.

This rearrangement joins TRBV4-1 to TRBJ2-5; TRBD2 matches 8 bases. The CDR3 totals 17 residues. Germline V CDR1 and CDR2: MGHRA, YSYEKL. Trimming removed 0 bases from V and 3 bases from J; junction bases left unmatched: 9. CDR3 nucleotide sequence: TGCGCCAGCAGCCAAGATGCTCTAGCGGGTGAAAAAGAGACCCAGTACTTC. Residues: CASSQDALAGEKETQYF.

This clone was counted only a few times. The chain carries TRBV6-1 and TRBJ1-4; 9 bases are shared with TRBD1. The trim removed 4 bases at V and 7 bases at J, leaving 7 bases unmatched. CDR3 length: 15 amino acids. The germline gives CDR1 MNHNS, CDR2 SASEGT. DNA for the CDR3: TGTGCCAGCAGTGCCCAAGACAGGGGGTGTGAAAAACTGTTTTTT. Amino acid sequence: CASSAQDRGCEKLFF.

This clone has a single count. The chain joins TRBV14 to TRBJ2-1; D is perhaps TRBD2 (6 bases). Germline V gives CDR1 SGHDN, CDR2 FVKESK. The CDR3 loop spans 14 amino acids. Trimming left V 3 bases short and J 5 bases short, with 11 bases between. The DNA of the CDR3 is TGTGCCAGCAGCCACCCTAGCGTAAACAATGAGCAGTTCTTC. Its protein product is CASSHPSVNNEQFF.

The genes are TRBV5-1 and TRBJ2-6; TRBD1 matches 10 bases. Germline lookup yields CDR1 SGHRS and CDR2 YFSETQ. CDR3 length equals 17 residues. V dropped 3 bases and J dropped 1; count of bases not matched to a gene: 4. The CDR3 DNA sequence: TGCGCCAGCAGCTGGGGGACAGGGGATTCTGGGGCCAACGTCCTGACTTTC. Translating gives CASSWGTGDSGANVLTF.

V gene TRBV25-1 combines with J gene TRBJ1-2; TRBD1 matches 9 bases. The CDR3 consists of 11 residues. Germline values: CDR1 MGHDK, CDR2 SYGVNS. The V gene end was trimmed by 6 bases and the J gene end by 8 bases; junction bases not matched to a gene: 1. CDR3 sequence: CASSTGGGYTF. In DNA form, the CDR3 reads TGTGCCAGCAGCACAGGGGGCGGCTACACCTTC.